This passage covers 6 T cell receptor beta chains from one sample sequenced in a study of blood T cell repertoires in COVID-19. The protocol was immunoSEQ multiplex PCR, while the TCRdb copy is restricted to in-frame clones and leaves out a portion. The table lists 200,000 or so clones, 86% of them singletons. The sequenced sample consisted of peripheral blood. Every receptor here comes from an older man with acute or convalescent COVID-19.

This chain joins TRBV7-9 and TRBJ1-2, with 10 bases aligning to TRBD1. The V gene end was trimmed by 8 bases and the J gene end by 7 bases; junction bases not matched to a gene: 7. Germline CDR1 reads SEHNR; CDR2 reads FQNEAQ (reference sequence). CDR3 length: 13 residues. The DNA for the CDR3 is TGTGCCAGCCAAGGGACAGGGGATCGTGGCTACACCTTC. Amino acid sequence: CASQGTGDRGYTF.

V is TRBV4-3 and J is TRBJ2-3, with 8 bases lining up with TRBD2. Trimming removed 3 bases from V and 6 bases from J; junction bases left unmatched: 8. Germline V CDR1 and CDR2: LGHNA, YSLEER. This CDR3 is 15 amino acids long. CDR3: CASSHSGKTTDTQYF. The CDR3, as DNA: TGCGCCAGCAGCCATAGCGGGAAGACGACGGATACGCAGTATTTT.

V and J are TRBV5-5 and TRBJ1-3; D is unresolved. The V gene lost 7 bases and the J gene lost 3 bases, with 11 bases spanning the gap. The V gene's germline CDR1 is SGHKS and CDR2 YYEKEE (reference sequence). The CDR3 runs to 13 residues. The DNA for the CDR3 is TGTGCCAGCGGTCTCGGGTTTGGAAACACCATATATTTT. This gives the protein CASGLGFGNTIYF.

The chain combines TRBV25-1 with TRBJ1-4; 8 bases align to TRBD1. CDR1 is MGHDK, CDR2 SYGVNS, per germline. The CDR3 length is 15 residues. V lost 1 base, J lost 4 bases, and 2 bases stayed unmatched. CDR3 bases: TGTGCCAGCAGTGAATGGGGACAGGTTAATGAAAAACTGTTTTTT. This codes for CASSEWGQVNEKLFF.

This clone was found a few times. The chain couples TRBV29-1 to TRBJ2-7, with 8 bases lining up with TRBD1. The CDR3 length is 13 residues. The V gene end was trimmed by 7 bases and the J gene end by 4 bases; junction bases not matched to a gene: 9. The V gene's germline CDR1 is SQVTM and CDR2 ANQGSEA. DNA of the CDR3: TGCAGCGCTTCGGGACAGGCTATTTACGAGCAGTACTTC. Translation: CSASGQAIYEQYF.

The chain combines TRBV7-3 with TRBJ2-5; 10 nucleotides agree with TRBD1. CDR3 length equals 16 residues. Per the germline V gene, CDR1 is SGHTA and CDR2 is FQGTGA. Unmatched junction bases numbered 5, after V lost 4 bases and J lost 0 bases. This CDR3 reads CASSSGTGVYQETQYF. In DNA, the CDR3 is TGTGCCAGCAGCTCCGGGACAGGGGTGTACCAAGAGACCCAGTACTTC.